Listed below are T cell receptor beta chains from one sample, sequenced in a study of neurological immune-mediated disorders. TCRdb reanalysed the 5' RACE reads using MiXCR and keeps one entry per CDR3 protein. The sample carries approximately 38,000 distinct CDR3 sequences, roughly 2.5% recorded once. Sequencing was done on a sample of PBMCs. All receptors derive from a middle-aged man with multiple sclerosis. CDR3s include the opening cysteine and the closing phenylalanine or tryptophan. D genes are given only for firm matches. Some rows mark clone size as missing; the rest say once, few, many or name a class of expanded clone.

D,V,size,J,CDR3,DNA
TRBD2,TRBV10-2,many,TRBJ2-2,CASRPSGGGTGELFF,TGCGCCAGCAGGCCTAGCGGGGGGGGAACCGGGGAGCTGTTTTTT
.,TRBV6-2/TRBV6-3,many,TRBJ2-7,CASSYFAGEQYF,TGTGCCAGCAGTTACTTTGCAGGCGAGCAGTACTTC
TRBD1,TRBV10-2,few,TRBJ1-1,CASSALWDKGAFEAFF,TGCGCCAGCAGTGCCCTATGGGACAAGGGGGCTTTTGAAGCTTTCTTT
TRBD1,TRBV28,many,TRBJ2-7,CASRPQDRGNYEQYF,TGTGCCAGCAGGCCCCAGGACAGGGGGAACTACGAGCAGTACTTC
.,TRBV5-6,many,TRBJ1-1,CASSLGPAVGTEAFF,TGTGCCAGCAGCTTGGGGCCGGCGGTGGGCACTGAAGCTTTCTTT
.,TRBV7-9,many,TRBJ2-3,CASSLRGSGTDTQYF,TGTGCCAGCAGCTTAAGGGGTTCGGGCACAGATACGCAGTATTTT
.,TRBV7-9,many,TRBJ1-5,CASSRDTFYSNQPQHF,TGTGCCAGCAGCCGGGACACTTTTTATAGCAATCAGCCCCAGCATTTT
.,TRBV10-1,medium-sized,TRBJ1-1,CATKSRENTEAFF,TGCGCCACCAAATCCAGGGAGAACACTGAAGCTTTCTTT
.,TRBV5-1,many,TRBJ1-1,CASSFTTFGNTEAFF,TGCGCCAGCAGCTTCACTACTTTCGGGAACACTGAAGCTTTCTTT
.,TRBV6-4,.,TRBJ1-1,CASSDPNTGTEAFF,TGTGCCAGCAGTGACCCAAACACGGGGACTGAAGCTTTCTTT
.,TRBV5-1,many,TRBJ1-2,CASSFRADSLGGYTF,TGCGCCAGCAGCTTCAGAGCAGACAGTCTCGGTGGCTACACCTTC
.,TRBV29-1,many,TRBJ1-1,CSVEGGFGGTEAFF,TGCAGCGTTGAAGGGGGGTTTGGGGGCACTGAAGCTTTCTTT
TRBD1,TRBV20-1,.,TRBJ1-5,CSAVIRQGVNQPQHF,TGCAGTGCCGTAATCCGACAGGGCGTGAATCAGCCCCAGCATTTT
.,TRBV7-6,many,TRBJ2-3,CASSALAATQYF,TGTGCCAGCAGCGCCCTAGCAGCTACGCAGTATTTT
TRBD1,TRBV7-9,many,TRBJ2-1,CASSLERGLIYNEQFF,TGTGCCAGCAGCTTAGAAAGGGGGCTAATTTACAATGAGCAGTTCTTC
.,TRBV6-5,many,TRBJ1-5,CASSWAGNQPQHF,TGTGCCAGCAGTTGGGCGGGGAATCAGCCCCAGCATTTT
.,TRBV5-1,many,TRBJ2-7,CASSGAEYEQYF,TGCGCCAGCAGTGGGGCAGAATACGAGCAGTACTTC
.,TRBV20-1,few,TRBJ1-6,CSARDGGIYNSPLNF,TGCAGTGCTAGAGATGGCGGCATTTATAATTCACCCCTCAACTTT
.,TRBV5-1,many,TRBJ2-1,CASGWDSQSEQFF,TGCGCCAGCGGATGGGACTCACAGAGTGAGCAGTTCTTC
.,TRBV6-5,many,TRBJ1-1,CASSYWGMGDTEAFF,TGTGCCAGCAGTTACTGGGGGATGGGAGACACTGAAGCTTTCTTT
.,TRBV18,many,TRBJ1-2,CASSSDRNYGYTF,TGTGCCAGCTCGTCCGACAGAAACTATGGCTACACCTTC
TRBD2,TRBV3-1,many,TRBJ2-7,CASSQRGGLYEQYF,TGTGCCAGCAGCCAGCGGGGGGGTCTTTACGAGCAGTACTTC
.,TRBV12-3/TRBV12-4,many,TRBJ1-5,CASSLLAQPQNF,TGTGCCAGCAGTTTATTAGCTCAGCCCCAGAATTTT
.,TRBV20-1,.,TRBJ1-6,CSARDGGIYNSPLHF,TGCAGTGCTAGAGATGGCGGCATTTATAATTCACCCCTCCACTTT
TRBD2,TRBV28,many,TRBJ2-1,CASSLSWRGGRNEQFF,TGTGCCAGCAGTTTATCATGGCGGGGGGGAAGGAATGAGCAGTTCTTC
.,TRBV12-3/TRBV12-4,.,TRBJ1-5,CASSFFSNQPQNF,TGTGCCAGCAGTTTTTTTAGCAATCAGCCCCAGAATTTT
TRBD2,TRBV20-1,many,TRBJ2-1,CSAETSGGYNEQFF,TGCAGTGCGGAGACTAGCGGGGGTTACAATGAGCAGTTCTTC
.,TRBV7-2,.,TRBJ2-7,CVTTHQEVYEQYF,TGTGTCACCACCCACCAGGAGGTCTACGAGCAGTACTTC
.,TRBV5-1,many,TRBJ2-7,CASSLERGEQYF,TGCGCCAGCAGCTTGGAGAGGGGCGAGCAGTACTTC
.,TRBV12-3/TRBV12-4,many,TRBJ1-4,CASSSGVQGEKLFF,TGTGCCAGCAGCTCGGGGGTCCAGGGTGAAAAACTGTTTTTT
TRBD2,TRBV5-1,many,TRBJ2-5,CASSLRAGPLETQYF,TGCGCCAGCAGCTTGCGAGCGGGACCGCTGGAGACCCAGTACTTC
.,TRBV5-1,many,TRBJ2-3,CASSSTDTQYF,TGCGCCAGCAGCTCCACAGATACGCAGTATTTT
.,TRBV4-3,many,TRBJ2-5,CASSQGLYGKETQYF,TGCGCCAGCAGCCAAGGGTTGTACGGTAAAGAGACCCAGTACTTC
TRBD1,TRBV11-3,many,TRBJ1-2,CASRNYQGAASGYTF,TGTGCCAGCAGAAATTACCAGGGGGCCGCCTCGGGCTACACCTTC
TRBD1,TRBV7-7,many,TRBJ2-5,CASSATGAETQYF,TGTGCTAGCAGCGCGACAGGGGCAGAGACCCAGTACTTC
.,TRBV6-5,many,TRBJ2-7,CASSYGLGGSYEQYF,TGTGCCAGCAGTTACGGGCTTGGCGGATCCTACGAGCAGTACTTC
.,TRBV20-1,many,TRBJ1-2,CSASRESYGYTF,TGCAGTGCTAGTAGGGAATCCTATGGCTACACCTTC
.,TRBV5-1,many,TRBJ2-2,CASSFGQNTGELFF,TGCGCCAGCAGCTTTGGACAGAACACCGGGGAGCTGTTTTTT
TRBD2,TRBV7-6,many,TRBJ2-5,CASSLQPWSGVETQYF,TGTGCCAGCAGCTTACAACCCTGGAGCGGGGTGGAGACCCAGTACTTC
.,TRBV25-1,many,TRBJ2-3,CASSGRVSTDTQYF,TGTGCCAGCAGCGGACGGGTTAGCACAGATACGCAGTATTTT
TRBD1,TRBV12-3/TRBV12-4,many,TRBJ1-2,CASSPRQGLTNYGYTF,TGTGCCAGCAGTCCCCGACAGGGCCTCACTAACTATGGCTACACCTTC
.,TRBV5-1,many,TRBJ1-6,CASSLRGAPPLHF,TGCGCCAGCAGCTTGAGGGGGGCGCCACCCCTCCACTTT
.,TRBV4-2,many,TRBJ1-2,CASSQEGGSAYGYTF,TGTGCCAGCAGCCAAGAAGGTGGCAGCGCCTATGGCTACACCTTC
TRBD1,TRBV5-1,many,TRBJ2-7,CASSDTTGALGQYF,TGCGCCAGCAGCGATACTACAGGGGCCCTCGGGCAGTACTTC
.,TRBV7-2,medium-sized,TRBJ2-6,CASSIQGANVLTF,TGTGCCAGCAGCATTCAAGGGGCCAACGTCCTGACTTTC
.,TRBV20-1,many,TRBJ1-4,CSARIQGGSEKLFF,TGCAGTGCTAGAATTCAAGGGGGAAGTGAAAAACTGTTTTTT
.,TRBV29-1,.,TRBJ2-3,CSVVGEARDTQYF,TGCAGCGTTGTCGGGGAGGCGAGAGATACGCAGTATTTT
TRBD1,TRBV28,many,TRBJ2-1,CASSSPGTGPSDEQFF,TGTGCCAGCAGTTCTCCGGGGACAGGCCCCTCAGATGAGCAGTTCTTC
.,TRBV5-1,many,TRBJ2-1,CASSLDHEQFF,TGCGCCAGCAGCTTGGATCATGAGCAGTTCTTC
.,TRBV10-3,many,TRBJ1-5,CAINQRTPPLSNQPQNF,TGTGCCATCAACCAACGGACGCCTCCGCTTAGCAATCAGCCCCAGAATTTT
.,TRBV5-1,many,TRBJ2-7,CASRNVYEQYF,TGCGCCAGCAGGAACGTCTACGAGCAGTACTTC
TRBD1,TRBV4-1,many,TRBJ1-4,CASSQAGTGDEKLFF,TGCGCCAGCAGCCAAGCCGGGACAGGGGATGAAAAACTGTTTTTT
.,TRBV20-1,many,TRBJ2-7,CSARDGTHYEQYF,TGCAGTGCTAGAGACGGGACCCACTACGAGCAGTACTTC
.,TRBV5-1,few,TRBJ2-7,CASSLDGKREEQYF,TGCGCCAGCAGCTTGGATGGGAAAAGGGAAGAGCAGTACTTC
TRBD1,TRBV5-1,many,TRBJ1-2,CASRDRSSKDGYTF,TGCGCCAGCCGGGACAGGAGCTCGAAAGATGGCTACACCTTC